This TCR beta chain was identified in a study of blood T cell repertoires in COVID-19. Looking at the study overall: Sources were T cells, B-cell-depleted T cells, or PBMCs; the material itself was cDNA or gDNA.

It was during active infection that Seattle patients were enrolled and then longitudinally followed. TCRdb's copy holds only in-frame clones and misses some; the assay was immunoSEQ multiplex PCR. The sample lists 400,000 or so clones, approximately 90% seen once, with 0.7% to 1% in the top ten. The CDR3 sequence is 18 residues long. Losses at the gene ends were 2 bases for V and 4 bases for J; bases not matched to a gene: 13. From germline, CDR1 is KGHSH and CDR2 LQKENI. The V and J genes are TRBV18 and TRBJ1-4; TRBD1 matches at 7 bases. This TCR came from a young man with COVID-19, enrolled during active disease. Source material: peripheral blood. CDR3 region: CASSPGQTGAAINEKLFF. The CDR3 DNA sequence: TGTGCCAGCTCACCAGGTCAAACAGGGGCGGCTATTAATGAAAAACTGTTTTTT.